The clone carrying this T cell receptor beta chain turned up a few times. The target antigen is unknown. The sample is drawn from a study of T cell repertoires in cytomegalovirus infection. V shed 6 bases, J shed 7 bases, and the junction held 8 bases outside the gene matches. The germline CDR1 and CDR2 sequences are SGHNT and YYREEE (reference sequence). This CDR3 is 16 amino acids long. TCRdb reprocessed the reads via MiXCR and lists one record per CDR3 protein. The sample lists over 100,000 distinct CDR3 sequences, less than 30% occurring once. General study points: HLA-C-restricted CMV-specific TCR beta clonotypes prevailed in the ex vivo response.

The TCR originated in a human donor in good health (CMV status not recorded). Some clones in this sample may be carry-over from other donors' samples. This chain uses TRBV5-4 with TRBJ2-2; 14 bases match TRBD2. The sample was CD8+ T cells from cultured PBMCs, taken from culture after CMV antigen stimulation. CDR3 in DNA: TGTGCCAGCACGGGGACTAGCGGGGGTTTTGGCGGGGAGCTGTTTTTT. The encoded protein is CASTGTSGGFGGELFF.